Following are 11 T cell receptor beta chains from one sample sequenced in a study of stem cell transplantation in POMP-related autoinflammatory disease. Produced via immunoSEQ multiplex PCR; TCRdb's table is partial and in-frame only. The data show approximately 65,000 clones, under 95% seen once. The specimen comprised CD4+ T cells from PBMCs, sampled after stem cell transplantation. The receptors here all came from a human patient with POMP-related autoinflammation and immune dysregulation (PRAID). Some T cells may arise from the graft donor.

The chain joins TRBV5-5 to TRBJ2-1, with D possibly being TRBD2 (6 bases). The CDR3 runs to 13 residues. Germline values: CDR1 SGHKS, CDR2 YYEKEE (reference sequence). Trimming removed 0 bases from V and 10 bases from J, with 11 bases in between. The CDR3 loop reads CASSLGGEPEQFF. CDR3 in DNA: TGTGCCAGCAGCTTGGGGGGGGAGCCCGAGCAGTTCTTC. The entire variable domain, with the rest obtained from reference TRBV5-5 and TRBJ2-1, is as follows: DAGVTQSPTHLIKTRGQQVTLRCSPISGHKSVSWYQQVLGQGPQFIFQYYEKEERGRGNFPDRFSARQFPNYSSELNVNALLLGDSALYLCASSLGGEPEQFFGPGTRLTVL.

The V and J genes are TRBV7-9 and TRBJ2-2; D not resolved. Germline V gene lookup returns CDR1 SEHNR and CDR2 FQNEAQ (reference sequence). Trimming cost V 11 bases and J 4 bases, with 17 bases left between them. This CDR3 is built from 14 residues. This CDR3 reads CAPMLFPGTGELFF. CDR3 nucleotide sequence: TGTGCCCCCATGCTCTTCCCGGGCACCGGGGAGCTGTTTTTT.

This sequence joins TRBV2 and TRBJ2-3; D is possibly TRBD2 (5 bases). The CDR3 contains 13 residues. Trimming removed 7 bases at V and 2 bases at J, with 10 bases between. Germline CDR1 reads SNHLY; CDR2 reads FYNNEI. CDR3: CASIREHTDTQYF. In DNA, the CDR3 is TGTGCCAGCATTAGGGAGCACACAGATACGCAGTATTTT.

The CDR3 DNA reads TGTGCCACCAGCAGAGATCGGACCACAGGGCATGGCTACACCTTC. Translating gives CATSRDRTTGHGYTF. The rearrangement links TRBV15 to TRBJ1-2; possible D gene TRBD1, 6 bases. Trimming took off 0 bases at V and 6 bases at J, with 14 bases between the two ends. Looked up from germline, CDR1 is LNHNV and CDR2 is YYDKDF (reference sequence). The CDR3 extends over 15 amino acids.

The CDR3 loop is CATSGLRGQGTDTQYF. CDR3 in DNA: TGTGCCACCAGTGGTCTTCGGGGACAGGGGACAGATACGCAGTATTTT. This sequence joins TRBV24-1 and TRBJ2-3; TRBD1 aligns across 10 bases. Germline CDR1 and CDR2: KGHDR and SFDVKD. The CDR3 sequence is 16 residues long. J was trimmed by 3 bases and V by 5 bases; bases with no gene match: 7.

The CDR3 spells CASSDRGWYGYTF. CDR3 in DNA: TGTGCCAGCAGTGACCGGGGGTGGTATGGCTACACCTTC. The V and J genes are TRBV2 and TRBJ1-2, with a tentative D call TRBD1 (5 bases). Germline values: CDR1 SNHLY, CDR2 FYNNEI. Trimming shortened V by 3 bases and J by 5 bases, and 10 bases separated the two germline ends. The length of the CDR3 is 13 residues.

The chain carries TRBV24-1 and TRBJ1-4, with D unclear. In germline, CDR1 is KGHDR, CDR2 SFDVKD. The CDR3 consists of 15 residues. Trimming removed 4 bases from V and 4 bases from J, with 12 bases in between. CDR3 coding DNA: TGTGCCACCAGTGACCCGACGGATTTTAATGAAAAACTGTTTTTT. Translating gives CATSDPTDFNEKLFF.

A few counts support this clone. The chain combines TRBV3-1 (or the pseudogene TRBV3-2) with TRBJ1-1, with D hard to call. The CDR3 runs to 13 residues. Germline CDR1 and CDR2: LGHDT and YNNKEL (reference sequence). The V end lost 1 base, the J end lost 7 bases, and 10 bases lay between the germline ends. CDR3 residues: CASSQAAGDEAFF. The CDR3 DNA is TGTGCCAGCAGCCAAGCTGCCGGGGATGAAGCTTTCTTT.

V is TRBV6-5 and J is TRBJ2-6; D not certain. Germline lookup yields CDR1 MNHEY and CDR2 SVGAGI. The CDR3 has 14 amino acids. V lost 5 bases, J lost 1 base, and 6 bases lay in between. As DNA, the CDR3 is TGTGCCAGCAGTCCCGAATCTGGGGCCAACGTCCTGACTTTC. Amino acids: CASSPESGANVLTF.

This chain uses TRBV7-9 with TRBJ2-3, with a possible D match to TRBD2 (6 bases). The CDR3 contains 17 residues. CDR1 is SEHNR, CDR2 FQNEAQ, per germline (reference sequence). V shed 0 bases and J shed 0 bases, with 13 bases lying between them. DNA for the CDR3: TGTGCCAGCAGCTTAGCGAGGCTAGCGTCTAGCACAGATACGCAGTATTTT. This codes for CASSLARLASSTDTQYF.

The chain couples TRBV3-1 (or the pseudogene TRBV3-2) to TRBJ2-1; tentatively, D is TRBD1 (6 bases). The V gene lost 3 bases and the J gene lost 2 bases, with 11 bases spanning the gap. The length of the CDR3 is 15 residues. Germline CDR1 is LGHDT and CDR2 is YNNKEL (reference sequence). This chain's CDR3 is CASSHEGVTYNEQFF. CDR3 nucleotides: TGTGCCAGCAGCCACGAGGGGGTTACCTACAATGAGCAGTTCTTC.